This record covers a single T cell receptor beta chain. Its binding antigen is unknown. The data are from a study of cytomegalovirus exposure and HLA in healthy donors (dated by TCRdb to the late 2010s). Some background on the complete study: According to an earlier analysis of around 600 of the donors, roughly 180 million T cells yielded 117 million unique TCR beta sequences and around 280 Gb of sequence data. Roughly 300 gigabases of sequencing data and tens of millions of unique TCR sequences were included in an early release covering about 700 HLA-typed donors. Among the roughly 390 genotyped donors, around 81% belonged to the genetic ancestry cluster associated with self-reported Caucasian donors. The study aimed to test whether cataloging public T cell receptors could reveal signatures of past pathogen exposure. The T cell repertoires of some 700 subjects were profiled by immunosequencing and related to cytomegalovirus serostatus. A separate validation cohort of 90 to 150 different subjects was used in addition to the approximately 670-subject first cohort. High-throughput TCR immunosequencing, statistical association of individual TCRs with disease status, and machine learning were combined to predict cytomegalovirus infection status. In a later analysis, previously published TCR beta repertoires from hundreds of donors were re-analyzed and high-resolution HLA genotyping was added so that TCR occurrence patterns could be studied. Rather than drawing on any new phenotypic data, the later analysis identified candidate immune exposures from TCR beta sequences and the way those sequences occurred across donors. In an earlier analysis of more than 550 of the donors, high-throughput TCR beta sequencing was used to judge whether each TCR beta V gene segment behaved as functional or pseudogenic. Donor age, sex, ethnicity and CMV serostatus were compiled alongside the repertoire data. In a later genetic analysis, genome-wide SNP genotypes for about 65% of the roughly 670 donors were used, and that subset was treated as a discovery cohort. All discovery cohort repertoires had been generated on a single sequencing platform. HLA typing covered class I and class II loci at four-digit resolution. Typing coverage varied by locus: roughly 620-640 donors for A, B, C, DRB1 and DQB1; under 550 for DQA1; approximately 570 for DPA1; 400 to 480 for DPB1. A handful of DR-DQ haplotypes were handled as single units for association and clustering because linkage in the cohort was strong. Among approximately 370 genotyped donors of the cohort, an average of around 240,000 unique TCR beta nucleotide sequences was sequenced per donor, of which about 20% were non-productive. Broader findings and caveats from the paper: The 87-base-pair reads could not distinguish some IMGT-functional V segments, including TRBV6-2 and TRBV6-3, so those segments were excluded. A later analysis found that most CMV-associated TCR beta chains appeared HLA-restricted, with HLA associations seemingly driven largely by CMV exposure. In an earlier analysis of roughly 560 of the donors, most TCR beta V segments were observed in productive rearrangements about 87% or about 30% of the time, broadly matching IMGT annotations. Most TCR sequences were seen in very few donors, while some public TCRs were found in many individuals. A total of 150 to 200 TCR beta chains were listed by the study as associated with cytomegalovirus. According to a later analysis, TCR association rates differed among HLA loci, with DRB1 alleles showing the most associated TCRs and HLA-C alleles showing the fewest. This cohort had only TCR beta chains sequenced, and the lack of alpha or paired-chain data limited which features could be detected. Because counts were too low, roughly 16 rarely observed V segments, including chromosome 9 orphons, were left out of the earlier analysis of 500 to 750 of the donors. It was suggested by the authors that the approach could potentially be generalized to other disease states and immunological phenotypes. A further reported finding was that TCR beta sequences accurately predicted the HLA-A and HLA-B alleles for most subjects in the first cohort. The only immune exposure information available for the cohort was CMV serostatus. Strong co-occurrence of HLA alleles, especially DR and DQ, made assigning TCR associations to individual alleles difficult. V-gene and J-gene trimming of TCR beta chains was associated with a missense DCLRE1C variant in a later genetic analysis, and the association was replicated in an independent cohort. Because HLA typing was missing for some donors at each locus, association tests included only the typed subset. In a later analysis, HLA-associated TCR beta chains showed more clonal expansion and lower generation probabilities than non-associated chains that were equally common. A group of highly shared sequence variants was considered likely to be a technical artifact of the sequencing pipeline. Cytomegalovirus status was reported to be diagnosed by the classifier with high specificity and sensitivity in both the original and validation cohorts. Presence/absence analyses assumed roughly uniform sequencing depth across donors, an assumption that may not hold. According to a later analysis, parvovirus B19, influenza, CMV and Epstein-Barr virus appeared linked to several top co-occurrence clusters. Linkage disequilibrium might explain the correlated functional status among segregating V segments, but an unknown experimental factor could not be excluded. In a later analysis, some 17,000 TCR beta sequences were associated with specific HLA alleles at a false discovery rate of 0.05. In vitro tests confirmed that three of the cytomegalovirus-associated TCR beta chains recognize cytomegalovirus antigens. In a later genetic analysis, fewer N-insertions in productive TCRs were reported among donors in an Asian-associated ancestry cluster than the roughly 700-donor mean.

Trimming at the junction amounts to 2 bases on V and 7 bases on J, and the germline ends lie 15 bases apart. The germline V gene gives CDR1 as SGHTA and CDR2 as FQGNSA. The CDR3 has 14 amino acids, counting the end cysteine and phenylalanine. The only DNA kept is the CDR3, 42 bases in frame from the first base. The cohort was made up of around 720 healthy bone marrow donors. Cohort members were all nominally healthy when sampled, although unrecorded immune exposures were likely present. The donor tested CMV seropositive, placing the donor among the approximately 290 seropositive members of the cohort. Every donor gave a peripheral blood sample, and the peripheral blood mononuclear cells from that sample were used for TCR beta sequencing. Genomic DNA extraction from the blood cell samples was performed with the Qiagen DNeasy Blood Extraction Kit. The library was obtained by the immunoSEQ multiplex PCR assay. The multiplex PCR relied on a mix of 60 forward primers for TCR Vbeta segments and 13 reverse primers for TCR Jbeta segments. A multiplex PCR assay on genomic DNA amplified the CDR3 region of rearranged TCR beta genes. The Illumina HiSeq System was used to sequence the amplified TCR beta libraries as 87-base-pair reads. Regarding the original processing steps: Across the 700 or so repertoires, a later analysis counted about 81 million unique TCR beta chains, roughly 11 million of which were shared by at least two donors. Raw reads were error-corrected and collapsed into unique sequences with a nearest-neighbor algorithm that merged closely related sequences to remove PCR and sequencing errors. To assign V, D and J gene segments, CDR3 sequences were aligned to IMGT reference sequences. For a sequence to be retained, at least a six-nucleotide match to both a V gene segment and a J gene segment was required. A rearrangement counted as productive if the CDR3 had no stop codons and remained in frame with V and J, and every other rearrangement counted as non-productive. Following IMGT convention, CDR3 was defined as the stretch from the second conserved V-encoded cysteine up to the conserved J-encoded phenylalanine. The earlier analysis of a few hundred of the donors excluded sequences that lacked an unambiguous match to a single V gene segment. In an earlier analysis of approximately 590 of the donors, a V segment was called functional when productive rearrangements were above 56.7%, and segregating when the standard deviation between donors exceeded 5%. A statistical classification framework was developed to diagnose cytomegalovirus status using the catalog of TCR beta chain sequences. In a later analysis, TCR nucleotide sequences were compared against IMGT/GENE-DB human TR gene sequences so that V and J genes could be assigned. In a later analysis, CDR3 sequences and most-parsimonious VDJ recombination scenarios were assigned using the TCRdist pipeline. In a later analysis, each TCR beta chain was defined by its CDR3 amino acid sequence together with its V-gene family, and reads without a unique V-gene family were excluded. A later analysis removed 592 highly shared, low-generation-probability nucleotide sequences to deal with suspected cross-contamination and a sequencing artifact. A later analysis calculated a clonal expansion index for each public chain from normalized within-repertoire ranks of inferred template counts. A later analysis computed generation probabilities with a VDJ recombination model fitted to out-of-frame rearrangements, and checked the results against IGoR. In a later analysis, TCR-TCR, TCR-HLA and TCR-CMV co-occurrence was scored with hypergeometric tests, and a repertoire-size bias correction was applied to TCR pairs. A later analysis estimated false discovery rates by permuting HLA or CMV assignments 20 times. A later analysis grouped co-occurring TCRs with DBSCAN, adding TCRdist sequence similarity when clustering within HLA-allele-positive subsets. Repertoires with fewer than 30,000 or more than 120,000 public chains, plus five repertoires with anomalous nucleotide sharing, were excluded from co-occurrence clustering. Sourced from immuneACCESS, this table was stored by TCRdb with only in-frame sequences that have V and J called. A share of the clones is absent; for the studies checked, an unresolved V gene accounts for under half, and the remainder has no known explanation. That table gives V, J and clone size, and the DNA gave D and trimming. The sample's table lists a count of 55,000 to 70,000 clones. About 2.4% of the sample lies in the top ten.

The chain is encoded by TRBV7-2 joined to TRBJ2-7; tentative D gene TRBD2, with 5 bases matching. The TCR sequence derives from a female donor in good health and CMV-seropositive. The sequenced material came from PBMCs. The CDR3 reads as follows: CASSLFGPGKEQYF. Here is the DNA: TGTGCCAGCAGCTTATTCGGCCCCGGGAAGGAGCAGTACTTC.